Below, 2 T cell receptor beta chains from the same sample are listed, as sequenced in a study of T cells in tuberculosis. The table came from immunoSEQ multiplex PCR; TCRdb's copy has only in-frame clones and leaves some out. This sample has approximately 35,000 clones, with 97% found just once. The sequenced material came from PBMCs. The receptors shown here come from a donor between 10 and 29 years old with latent tuberculosis or without tuberculosis infection.

The V gene is TRBV18, the J gene TRBJ2-1; 12 nucleotides align to TRBD2. Germline CDR1 is KGHSH and CDR2 is LQKENI. The ends lost 6 bases at V and 5 bases at J; junction bases unmatched: 14. CDR3 length: 18 residues. This CDR3 reads CASSVTSPRLAGDNEQFF. CDR3 DNA: TGTGCCAGCTCTGTCACATCCCCCCGACTAGCGGGAGACAATGAGCAGTTCTTC.

The chain links TRBV18 to TRBJ2-1, with 7 bases matching TRBD1. The ends lost 3 bases at V and 3 bases at J; junction bases unmatched: 8. This CDR3 has 16 residues. CDR1 and CDR2 from the germline V gene are KGHSH and LQKENI. CDR3 sequence (DNA): TGTGCCAGCTCACCCGCCGAGACAGGGAACTACAATGAGCAGTTCTTC. This encodes CASSPAETGNYNEQFF.